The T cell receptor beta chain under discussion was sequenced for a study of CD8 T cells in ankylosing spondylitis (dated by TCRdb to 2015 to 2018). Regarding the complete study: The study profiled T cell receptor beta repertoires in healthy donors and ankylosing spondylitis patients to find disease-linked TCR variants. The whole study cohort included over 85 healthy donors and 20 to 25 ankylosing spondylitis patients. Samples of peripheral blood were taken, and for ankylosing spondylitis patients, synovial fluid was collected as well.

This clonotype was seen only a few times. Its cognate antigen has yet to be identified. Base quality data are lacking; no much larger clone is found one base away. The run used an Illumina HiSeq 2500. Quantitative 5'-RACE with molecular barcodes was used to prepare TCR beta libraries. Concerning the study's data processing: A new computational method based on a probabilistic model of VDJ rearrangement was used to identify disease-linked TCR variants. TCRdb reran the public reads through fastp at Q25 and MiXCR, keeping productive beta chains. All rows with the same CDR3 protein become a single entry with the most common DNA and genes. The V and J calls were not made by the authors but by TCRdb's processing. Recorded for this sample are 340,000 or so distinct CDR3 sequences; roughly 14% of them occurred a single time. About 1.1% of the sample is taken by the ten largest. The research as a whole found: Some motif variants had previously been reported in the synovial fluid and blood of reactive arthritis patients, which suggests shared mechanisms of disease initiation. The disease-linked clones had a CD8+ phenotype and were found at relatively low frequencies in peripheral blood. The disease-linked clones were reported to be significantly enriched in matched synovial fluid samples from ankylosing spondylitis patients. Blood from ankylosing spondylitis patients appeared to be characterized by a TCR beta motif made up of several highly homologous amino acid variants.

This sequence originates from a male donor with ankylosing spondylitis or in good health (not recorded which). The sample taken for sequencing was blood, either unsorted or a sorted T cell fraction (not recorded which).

The sequenced DNA: TGCGCCAGCAGCGAAAGATTGGGTGGGGGGGCTCGAGAGACCCAGTACTTC. Its product reads: CASSERLGGGARETQYF. The chain employs TRBV4-1 and TRBJ2-5; perhaps TRBD2 is the D gene, with 7 bases matching. The CDR3 contains 17 residues, cysteine and phenylalanine counted. Of the read, only the CDR3 DNA is kept; its 51 bases are in frame from base 1. The germline V gene sets CDR1 to MGHRA and CDR2 to YSYEKL. V and J are truncated by 5 bases and 4 bases respectively, leaving an intervening sequence of 23 bases.